The 20 T cell receptor beta chains given below trace back to one sample, sequenced in a study of CD8+ T cells in alopecia areata. Treatment reported: oral pan-JAK inhibitor, 5-10 mg twice daily. Extraction of RNA preceded its reverse transcription into cDNA, which served as the sequencing template. Data came from immunoSEQ multiplex PCR; TCRdb stores just in-frame clones and leaves some out. The sample carries roughly 46,000 clones, about three fifths recorded once. The specimen comprised CD8+ T cells sorted from blood, sampled at week 4, from a patient treated with tofacitinib. All receptors derive from a human donor with alopecia areata.

The chain combines TRBV29-1 with TRBJ1-2; the match to TRBD1 covers 8 bases. CDR1 and CDR2 (germline): SQVTM, ANQGSEA. The ends lost 4 bases at V and 6 bases at J; junction bases unmatched: 13. The CDR3 has 15 amino acids. The CDR3 loop reads CSVGGDGTGTHGYTF. The CDR3 DNA reads TGCAGCGTTGGAGGGGACGGGACAGGAACACATGGCTACACCTTC.

This clone appeared a single time. V usage is TRBV13 and J usage is TRBJ2-7, with 10 positions matching TRBD2. The germline V gene has CDR1 PRHDT and CDR2 FYEKMQ (reference sequence). The V gene end was trimmed by 4 bases and the J gene end by 7 bases; junction bases not matched to a gene: 7. The CDR3 has 14 residues. The CDR3 region has the DNA TGTGCCAGCAGCTCACCGGGACTAGCGCGGGAGCAGTACTTC. It encodes CASSSPGLAREQYF.

This chain connects TRBV30 to TRBJ1-1; no definite D call. Trimming took 0 bases from V and 6 from J, leaving 11 bases between them. Germline V lookup: CDR1 GTSNPN, CDR2 SVGIG (reference sequence). The CDR3 has 13 residues. CDR3 sequence reads: CAWSVDVGAEAFF. CDR3 DNA sequence: TGTGCCTGGAGTGTTGACGTGGGCGCTGAAGCTTTCTTT.

This chain joins TRBV5-6 and TRBJ1-6; TRBD1 agrees at 7 bases. CDR3 length: 15 amino acids. Germline assignment: CDR1 SGHDT and CDR2 YYEEEE. With 4 bases clipped from V and 10 bases from J, the junction kept 11 bases outside the gene matches. In DNA form, the CDR3 reads TGTGCCAGCAGCCCACCCACAGGGGCAGGCTCACCCCTCCACTTT. Its translation is CASSPPTGAGSPLHF.

This rearrangement joins TRBV29-1 to TRBJ2-4; 12 bases fit TRBD1. Germline CDR1 and CDR2: SQVTM and ANQGSEA. There are 15 residues in the CDR3. Germline trimming cut 5 bases from V and 2 bases from J; bases unmatched to any gene: 4. The CDR3, as DNA: TGCAGCGTTCCCGGGACAGGGGGCTCCAAAAACATTCAGTACTTC. This translates into CSVPGTGGSKNIQYF.

The chain couples TRBV7-2 to TRBJ2-1; TRBD2 is a possible D gene (5 bases). This CDR3 is built from 19 residues. Trimming removed 2 bases from V and 0 bases from J, with 20 bases in between. Germline V gene lookup returns CDR1 SGHTA and CDR2 FQGNSA. This CDR3 reads CASSLLGAIRRSSYNEQFF. The CDR3 bases are TGTGCCAGCAGCTTATTAGGTGCCATTCGGAGGAGCTCCTACAATGAGCAGTTCTTC.

The chain has TRBV7-8 and TRBJ2-7; D possibly corresponds to TRBD2 (6 bases). Germline values: CDR1 SGHVS, CDR2 FQNEAQ. The V end was cut by 6 bases, the J end by 4 bases, with 13 bases between. This CDR3 has 13 amino acids. The CDR3 DNA reads as TGTGCCAGCAGTGAGACTAGTCGGTACGAGCAGTACTTC. Its protein is CASSETSRYEQYF.

J is TRBJ2-7 and V is TRBV30; 8 bases are shared with TRBD1. This CDR3 contains 14 residues. The V segment lost 1 base and the J segment 8 bases; nucleotides outside the gene matches: 10. Per germline, CDR1 GTSNPN and CDR2 SVGIG (reference sequence). CDR3 amino acids: CAWSAGDRGPQQYF. As DNA, the CDR3 is TGTGCCTGGAGTGCTGGCGACAGGGGACCCCAGCAGTACTTC.

This rearrangement joins TRBV30 to TRBJ1-1, with 8 bases lining up with TRBD1. The length of the CDR3 is 13 residues. V was clipped by 3 bases and J by 5 bases; unmatched bases: 5. Germline V gene lookup returns CDR1 GTSNPN and CDR2 SVGIG (reference sequence). The CDR3 sequence is CAWRDRGWTEAFF. DNA for the CDR3: TGTGCCTGGAGAGACAGGGGTTGGACTGAAGCTTTCTTT.

The chain employs TRBV27 and TRBJ2-5, with no clear D. V was shortened by 5 bases and J by 0 bases, with 7 bases between the two germline ends. In germline, CDR1 is MNHEY, CDR2 SMNVEV (reference sequence). The CDR3 runs to 13 residues. DNA of the CDR3: TGTGCCAGCAGTCCCTCGTACCAAGAGACCCAGTACTTC. As protein: CASSPSYQETQYF.

The chain carries TRBV6-6 and TRBJ1-6, with D unresolved. The CDR3 sequence is 15 residues long. Per germline, CDR1 MNHNY and CDR2 SVGAGI (reference sequence). The germline V and J ends were trimmed by 6 bases and 5 bases, with 14 bases remaining between them. The CDR3 DNA is TGTGCCAGCAGCGTGAGTGGTCTGGATAATTCACCCCTCCACTTT. This codes for CASSVSGLDNSPLHF.

The J gene is TRBJ2-7, the V gene TRBV30; 8 bases map to TRBD2. CDR3 size: 13 residues. Per germline, CDR1 GTSNPN and CDR2 SVGIG (reference sequence). V shed 4 bases, J shed 2 bases, and the junction held 4 bases outside the gene matches. CDR3 DNA: TGTGCCTGGAAGGCGGGGGGCCCCTACGAGCAGTACTTC. Translation gives CAWKAGGPYEQYF.

This chain uses TRBV25-1 with TRBJ2-6; D may be TRBD2 (5 bases). The V gene lost 5 bases and the J gene lost 0 bases, with 11 bases spanning the gap. This CDR3 contains 16 residues. Germline CDR1 is MGHDK and CDR2 is SYGVNS. In DNA form, the CDR3 reads TGTGCCAGCAGTAGGGAGACAATCTCTGGGGCCAACGTCCTGACTTTC. Translation: CASSRETISGANVLTF.

The chain joins TRBV30 to TRBJ1-1; tentative D call: TRBD1 (5 bases). Germline CDR1 GTSNPN, CDR2 SVGIG (reference sequence). V lost 2 bases to trimming and J lost 3 bases, with 10 bases between them. The CDR3 length is 13 residues. CDR3 in DNA: TGTGCCTGGAGTAGGGGCAGGGACACTGAAGCTTTCTTT. It codes for CAWSRGRDTEAFF.

V gene TRBV27 combines with J gene TRBJ2-5, with no clear D. The germline V gene has CDR1 MNHEY and CDR2 SMNVEV (reference sequence). The length of the CDR3 is 16 residues. V lost 3 bases, J lost 2 bases, and 16 bases lay in between. The CDR3 is CASSLSSTPAQETQYF. The DNA for the CDR3 is TGTGCCAGCAGTTTGAGTAGCACGCCAGCTCAAGAGACCCAGTACTTC.

The chain uses TRBV19 and TRBJ2-2, with D possibly TRBD2 on 5 matching bases. Looked up from germline, CDR1 is LNHDA and CDR2 is SQIVND (reference sequence). Deletions cut 5 bases from V and 0 bases from J, with 7 bases between. This CDR3 region has 14 residues. The CDR3 here is CASSWGANTGELFF. The DNA for the CDR3 is TGTGCCAGTAGTTGGGGAGCGAACACCGGGGAGCTGTTTTTT.

The V gene is TRBV27, the J gene TRBJ1-2; no reliable D call. CDR1 and CDR2 (germline): MNHEY, SMNVEV (reference sequence). V dropped 6 bases and J dropped 4 bases, with 15 bases sitting between them. The CDR3 sequence is 14 residues long. The chain's CDR3 is CASRPEQTSYGYTF. CDR3 nucleotide sequence: TGTGCCAGCAGACCGGAACAGACCAGCTATGGCTACACCTTC.

This clone counts as medium-sized. The chain uses TRBV9 and TRBJ2-3; tentatively, D is TRBD1 (5 bases). Trimming took off 0 bases at V and 2 bases at J, with 10 bases between the two ends. Germline lookup yields CDR1 SGDLS and CDR2 YYNGEE. The CDR3 loop spans 15 amino acids. This CDR3 reads CASSVVEGVTDTQYF. CDR3 sequence (DNA): TGTGCCAGCAGCGTAGTAGAAGGGGTCACAGATACGCAGTATTTT.

This clone was recorded once. In DNA form, the CDR3 reads TGCGCCAGCAGCCAAGACAGGGGGAGAAATGAGCAGTTCTTC. It yields the protein CASSQDRGRNEQFF. The chain is built from TRBV4-3 and TRBJ2-1; TRBD1 matches 7 bases. CDR1 is LGHNA, CDR2 YSLEER, per germline. The CDR3 loop spans 14 amino acids. The V segment lost 0 bases and the J segment 7 bases; nucleotides outside the gene matches: 3.

The chain joins TRBV29-1 to TRBJ2-2, with 7 bases aligning to TRBD2. This CDR3 contains 12 residues. Trimming cost V 3 bases and J 7 bases; bases outside gene matches: 2. Looked up from germline, CDR1 is SQVTM and CDR2 is ANQGSEA. The CDR3 reads CSVDGEGGELFF. The CDR3 bases are TGCAGCGTTGATGGGGAGGGCGGGGAGCTGTTTTTT.